The 13 T cell receptor beta chains below all came from one sample that was sequenced in a study of Tregs in tolerant kidney transplant recipients. TCRdb keeps only in-frame clones here, not all; method: immunoSEQ multiplex PCR. Among over 60,000 clones listed, over 80% were seen once. The sequencing input was CD4+ T cells from blood. Receptors originate from a human donor in good health.

The chain couples TRBV7-2 to TRBJ2-3, with 9 bases identical to TRBD2. Germline loops: CDR1 SGHTA, CDR2 FQGNSA. The V segment lost 3 bases and the J segment 5 bases; nucleotides outside the gene matches: 3. The CDR3 extends over 14 amino acids. The CDR3 DNA sequence: TGTGCCAGCAGCTTTCTAGCGGGACAAGATACGCAGTATTTT. The encoded protein is CASSFLAGQDTQYF.

The gene calls are TRBV9 and TRBJ2-2; 9 nucleotides agree with TRBD1. The germline CDR1 and CDR2 sequences are SGDLS and YYNGEE. This CDR3 contains 15 residues. V was clipped by 2 bases and J by 6 bases; unmatched bases: 5. CDR3 coding DNA: TGTGCCAGCAGCGTCCGGGACAGGGTGCCCGGGGAGCTGTTTTTT. Translating it yields CASSVRDRVPGELFF.

This rearrangement joins TRBV11-3 to TRBJ2-7; TRBD2 might be the D (7 bases). V lost 7 bases and J lost 5, with 9 bases in between. CDR1 SGHNT and CDR2 YENEEA come from the germline V gene. The CDR3 has 11 amino acids. DNA of the CDR3: TGTGCCAGCAAAGGGGGGGACGAGCAGTACTTC. This codes for CASKGGDEQYF.

For this clone: One end of the junction is discordant with germline, which a read error may explain. This rearrangement joins TRBV7-3 to TRBJ1-4, with D uncertain. This CDR3 is 18 amino acids long. The germline gives CDR1 SGHTA, CDR2 FQGTGA. Here the CDR3 reads CASSFPILSWRNNDKLFF. CDR3 sequence (DNA): TGTGCCAGCAGCTTCCCCATCTTATCGTGGAGGAATAATGACAAACTGTTTTTT.

CDR3 nucleotides: TGTGCCAGCAGCTTACTGGGACAGGGGGTTGAGAAACTGTTTTTT. Encoded protein: CASSLLGQGVEKLFF. The V gene is TRBV7-2, the J gene TRBJ1-4; 11 bases are a match to TRBD1. Per germline, CDR1 SGHTA and CDR2 FQGNSA. The CDR3 totals 15 residues. V dropped 2 bases and J dropped 11; count of bases not matched to a gene: 7.

The chain combines TRBV11-3 with TRBJ2-3, with TRBD1 matching over 7 bases. V lost 4 bases and J lost 6; bases outside the gene matches: 10. This CDR3 is 15 amino acids long. Germline V CDR1 and CDR2: SGHNT, YENEEA. CDR3 nucleotide sequence: TGTGCCAGCAGCTCGTACAGGGGTTCAGCTGATACGCAGTATTTT. Amino acids: CASSSYRGSADTQYF.

The chain couples TRBV5-6 to TRBJ1-1, with D uncertain. The germline CDR1 and CDR2 sequences are SGHDT and YYEEEE. Between the trimmed V and J ends, which lost 3 bases and 1 base, there was a span of 13 bases. The CDR3 runs 15 residues. CDR3: CASSSQRTGNTEAFF. Here the CDR3 DNA reads TGTGCCAGCAGCTCCCAAAGGACTGGGAACACTGAAGCTTTCTTT.

V is TRBV7-8 and J is TRBJ2-5; D call uncertain. Germline CDR1 and CDR2: SGHVS and FQNEAQ. The CDR3 contains 17 residues. V lost 1 base and J 1 base, leaving 16 bases between the germline ends. The CDR3: CASSLVPVHSTQETQYF. CDR3 sequence (DNA): TGTGCCAGCAGCTTAGTCCCTGTACATTCAACCCAAGAGACCCAGTACTTC.

V is TRBV14 and J is TRBJ2-3; TRBD1 agrees at 8 bases. The CDR3 is made up of 16 amino acids. The junction had 6 bases not matched to a gene; V was cut back by 3 bases and J by 1 base. The germline CDR1 and CDR2 sequences are SGHDN and FVKESK. The CDR3 reads CASSHRPGQGTDTQYF. The CDR3 region has the DNA TGTGCCAGCAGCCACCGACCGGGACAGGGCACAGATACGCAGTATTTT. The whole variable domain, remainder taken from reference TRBV14 and TRBJ2-3, is EAGVTQFPSHSVIEKGQTVTLRCDPISGHDNLYWYRRVMGKEIKFLLHFVKESKQDESGMPNNRFLAERTGGTYSTLKVQPAELEDSGVYFCASSHRPGQGTDTQYFGPGTRLTVL.

CDR3 sequence reads: CATSGELASHEQFF. DNA for the CDR3: TGTGCCACCTCCGGCGAGCTAGCTTCACATGAGCAGTTCTTC. The chain combines TRBV19 with TRBJ2-1, with a possible D match to TRBD2 (5 bases). CDR3 length: 14 residues. The V end was cut by 10 bases, the J end by 8 bases, with 21 bases between. CDR1 is LNHDA, CDR2 SQIVND, per germline (reference sequence).

The V and J genes are TRBV7-3 and TRBJ1-1; D remains ambiguous. Between the trimmed V and J ends, which lost 3 bases and 4 bases, there was a span of 9 bases. This CDR3 is built from 13 residues. Looked up from germline, CDR1 is SGHTA and CDR2 is FQGTGA. As DNA, the CDR3 is TGTGCCAGCAGCTTCTCCTCCGTCACTGAAGCTTTCTTT. Protein sequence: CASSFSSVTEAFF.

This chain joins TRBV9 and TRBJ2-3, with unresolved D. Germline V gives CDR1 SGDLS, CDR2 YYNGEE. Trimming shortened V by 2 bases and J by 1 base, and 14 bases separated the two germline ends. The CDR3 spans 16 residues. CDR3 amino acids: CASSVSPTWGTDTQYF. The CDR3 coding sequence is TGTGCCAGCAGCGTTAGTCCCACGTGGGGCACAGATACGCAGTATTTT.

The rearrangement links TRBV20-1 to TRBJ1-1; no firm D call. The germline V gene encodes CDR1 DFQATT and CDR2 SNEGSKA (reference sequence). Between the trimmed V and J ends, which lost 3 bases and 10 bases, there was a span of 12 bases. The CDR3 is made up of 11 amino acids. The CDR3: CSASSGRGAFF. The DNA for the CDR3 is TGCAGTGCTAGTTCCGGACGGGGAGCTTTCTTT.